The rows below give T cell receptor beta chains drawn from one sample of a study of blood T cell repertoires in COVID-19. TCRdb's copy holds only in-frame clones and misses some; the assay was immunoSEQ multiplex PCR. The table has some 120,000 clones, 80% to 90% seen once. The sequencing input was peripheral blood. All receptors derive from a man older than 75 with active or convalescent COVID-19. Both conserved end residues are part of each CDR3. Fields, in order: D gene, clone size, V gene, J gene, CDR3 DNA, CDR3 protein. The D gene is left open where the match is weak. Clone size is shown for a subset of rows, as once, few, many or a class of expanded clone.

D gene: TRBD2
clone size: .
V gene: TRBV20-1
J gene: TRBJ2-3
CDR3 DNA: TGCAGTGCTAGTGGGGGGGGAGGCACAGATACGCAGTATTTT
CDR3 protein: CSASGGGGTDTQYF

D gene: .
clone size: .
V gene: TRBV24-1
J gene: TRBJ2-3
CDR3 DNA: TGTGCCACCAGTGTTCGGGGTAGCACAGATACGCAGTATTTT
CDR3 protein: CATSVRGSTDTQYF

D gene: TRBD2
clone size: once
V gene: TRBV7-2
J gene: TRBJ2-4
CDR3 DNA: TGTGCCAGCAGCTTAGCCTCCACCGGGACTAGCGGGGGGGCCGAGTACTTC
CDR3 protein: CASSLASTGTSGGAEYF

D gene: .
clone size: .
V gene: TRBV28
J gene: TRBJ1-1
CDR3 DNA: TGTGCCAGCCTTTTTTACACTGAAGCTTTCTTT
CDR3 protein: CASLFYTEAFF

D gene: .
clone size: .
V gene: TRBV23-1
J gene: TRBJ2-7
CDR3 DNA: TGCGCGGAGAGGCGGGCCATAATGGCCTACGAGCAGTACTTC
CDR3 protein: CAERRAIMAYEQYF

D gene: TRBD1
clone size: few
V gene: TRBV7-9
J gene: TRBJ2-7
CDR3 DNA: TGTGCCAGCAGCACCTTGACAGGGCTCAGTAGCGAGCAGTACTTC
CDR3 protein: CASSTLTGLSSEQYF

D gene: .
clone size: many
V gene: TRBV29-1
J gene: TRBJ1-1
CDR3 DNA: TGCAGCGTCCCCTCGCGTGCTGAAGCTTTCTTT
CDR3 protein: CSVPSRAEAFF

D gene: .
clone size: .
V gene: TRBV10-3
J gene: TRBJ1-2
CDR3 DNA: TGTGCCATCAGTGAACAGGGCATTCGGGGCTACACCTTC
CDR3 protein: CAISEQGIRGYTF

D gene: TRBD1
clone size: .
V gene: TRBV5-8
J gene: TRBJ1-5
CDR3 DNA: TGTGCCAGCAGCGATTCCGGGACAGGGTATCAGCCCCAGCATTTT
CDR3 protein: CASSDSGTGYQPQHF

D gene: TRBD1
clone size: .
V gene: TRBV6-5
J gene: TRBJ2-1
CDR3 DNA: TGTGCCAGCAGTACTCGGGACAGCTCCTACAATGAGCAGTTCTTC
CDR3 protein: CASSTRDSSYNEQFF

D gene: TRBD1
clone size: .
V gene: TRBV5-3
J gene: TRBJ1-3
CDR3 DNA: TGTGCCAGAAGCTTAGTTGACAGGGGGGACCACTCTGGAAACACCATATATTTT
CDR3 protein: CARSLVDRGDHSGNTIYF

D gene: .
clone size: .
V gene: TRBV6-5
J gene: TRBJ2-5
CDR3 DNA: TGTGCCAGCAGTTACCCGGGGCAAGAGACCCAGTACTTC
CDR3 protein: CASSYPGQETQYF

D gene: .
clone size: .
V gene: TRBV7-9
J gene: TRBJ1-1
CDR3 DNA: TGTGCCAGCCAGGGGCGGGGGGGTATGAACACTGAAGCTTTCTTT
CDR3 protein: CASQGRGGMNTEAFF

D gene: TRBD1
clone size: .
V gene: TRBV11-2
J gene: TRBJ1-4
CDR3 DNA: TGTGCCAGCAGCTCCTCGGACAGGCTGTATGAAAAACTGTTTTTT
CDR3 protein: CASSSSDRLYEKLFF

D gene: TRBD2
clone size: .
V gene: TRBV27
J gene: TRBJ2-2
CDR3 DNA: TGTGCCAGCAGTCGATTAGCGGGGGGGCGCACCGGGGAGCTGTTTTTT
CDR3 protein: CASSRLAGGRTGELFF

D gene: TRBD1
clone size: .
V gene: TRBV19
J gene: TRBJ2-5
CDR3 DNA: TGTGCCAGTGGGGGGACAGGCCAAGAGACCCAGTACTTC
CDR3 protein: CASGGTGQETQYF

D gene: .
clone size: .
V gene: TRBV6-1
J gene: TRBJ1-2
CDR3 DNA: TGTGCCAGCAGTGACAGGGGTGGCTATGGCTACACCTTC
CDR3 protein: CASSDRGGYGYTF

D gene: TRBD1
clone size: .
V gene: TRBV6-5
J gene: TRBJ2-7
CDR3 DNA: TGTGCCAGCAGTTATCAGGGGGCCTACGAGCAGTACTTC
CDR3 protein: CASSYQGAYEQYF

D gene: .
clone size: .
V gene: TRBV19
J gene: TRBJ1-1
CDR3 DNA: TGTGCCAGTAGTATAGATCGTTCGGGATCTTACCGGGGGACTGAAGCTTTCTTT
CDR3 protein: CASSIDRSGSYRGTEAFF

D gene: .
clone size: .
V gene: TRBV6-5
J gene: TRBJ2-5
CDR3 DNA: TGTGCCAGCAGTTACTCGGTCAGAGGGTGGCAAGAGACCCAGTACTTC
CDR3 protein: CASSYSVRGWQETQYF

D gene: .
clone size: .
V gene: TRBV3-1/TRBV3-2
J gene: TRBJ1-4
CDR3 DNA: TGTGCCAGCAGCCTCTCCGGGGATGAAAAACTGTTTTTT
CDR3 protein: CASSLSGDEKLFF

D gene: .
clone size: .
V gene: TRBV7-2
J gene: TRBJ1-1
CDR3 DNA: TGTGCCAGCAGCTTAGGGACGGGACTTTCGGGGGCTTTCTTT
CDR3 protein: CASSLGTGLSGAFF

D gene: .
clone size: .
V gene: TRBV4-3
J gene: TRBJ2-5
CDR3 DNA: TGCGCCAGCAGCCAAGGACTAGTGGGCGAGACCCAGTACTTC
CDR3 protein: CASSQGLVGETQYF

D gene: TRBD1
clone size: .
V gene: TRBV12-5
J gene: TRBJ1-5
CDR3 DNA: TGTGCTAGTGGGTCGGGACAGCCAAATCAGCCCCAGCATTTT
CDR3 protein: CASGSGQPNQPQHF

D gene: TRBD2
clone size: .
V gene: TRBV9
J gene: TRBJ2-3
CDR3 DNA: TGTGCCAGCAGCCCGCGGGGCGGGGGGCCAAATACGCAGTATTTT
CDR3 protein: CASSPRGGGPNTQYF

D gene: .
clone size: .
V gene: TRBV21-1
J gene: TRBJ1-5
CDR3 DNA: TGTGCCAGCAGACCATCCAGACAGTGGGAGGGGCCCCAGCATTTT
CDR3 protein: CASRPSRQWEGPQHF

D gene: TRBD2
clone size: .
V gene: TRBV4-1
J gene: TRBJ2-2
CDR3 DNA: TGCGCCAGCAGCCTAGAAGCGGGGCTTCTCACCGGGGAGCTGTTTTTT
CDR3 protein: CASSLEAGLLTGELFF

D gene: .
clone size: .
V gene: TRBV12-3/TRBV12-4
J gene: TRBJ1-2
CDR3 DNA: TGTGCCAGCAGTATGGAGACGGAGTATGGCTACACCTTC
CDR3 protein: CASSMETEYGYTF

D gene: TRBD1
clone size: .
V gene: TRBV2
J gene: TRBJ1-1
CDR3 DNA: TGTGCCAGCAGTGGTCAGGGGGCGCGCACTGAAGCTTTCTTT
CDR3 protein: CASSGQGARTEAFF

D gene: .
clone size: .
V gene: TRBV19
J gene: TRBJ1-2
CDR3 DNA: TGTGCCAGTAGTACTGGCCGACAGGCGCACTACACCTTC
CDR3 protein: CASSTGRQAHYTF

D gene: .
clone size: .
V gene: TRBV28
J gene: TRBJ1-1
CDR3 DNA: TGTGCCAGCAGCCCGGCGGGGGAACTAGGAGCCACTGAAGCTTTCTTT
CDR3 protein: CASSPAGELGATEAFF

D gene: TRBD2
clone size: .
V gene: TRBV11-2
J gene: TRBJ2-7
CDR3 DNA: TGTGCCAGCAGTAATAGCGGGGGGGCCTCCTACGAGCAGTACTTC
CDR3 protein: CASSNSGGASYEQYF